The present TCR beta chain was sequenced within a study of blood T cell repertoires in COVID-19. Study information: T cells, B-cell-depleted T cells, or PBMCs supplied cDNA or gDNA.

Germline V gene data show CDR1 as MNHEY and CDR2 as SVGEGT. V lost 6 bases, J lost 0 bases, and 17 bases stayed unmatched. This CDR3 has 19 residues. Sequenced by immunoSEQ multiplex PCR; TCRdb stores in-frame clones only, minus some. The profile shows roughly 24,000 clones, approximately 92% of them singletons. The receptor comes from a human donor in a cohort sampled during active COVID-19. The chain combines TRBV6-2 or TRBV6-3 with TRBJ2-4, with 7 bases fitting TRBD1. Specimen: peripheral blood. Written as DNA, the CDR3 is TGTGCCAGCAGCCCCTACCCCAGACCGGGACAGCTAGCCAAAAACATTCAGTACTTC. It encodes CASSPYPRPGQLAKNIQYF.